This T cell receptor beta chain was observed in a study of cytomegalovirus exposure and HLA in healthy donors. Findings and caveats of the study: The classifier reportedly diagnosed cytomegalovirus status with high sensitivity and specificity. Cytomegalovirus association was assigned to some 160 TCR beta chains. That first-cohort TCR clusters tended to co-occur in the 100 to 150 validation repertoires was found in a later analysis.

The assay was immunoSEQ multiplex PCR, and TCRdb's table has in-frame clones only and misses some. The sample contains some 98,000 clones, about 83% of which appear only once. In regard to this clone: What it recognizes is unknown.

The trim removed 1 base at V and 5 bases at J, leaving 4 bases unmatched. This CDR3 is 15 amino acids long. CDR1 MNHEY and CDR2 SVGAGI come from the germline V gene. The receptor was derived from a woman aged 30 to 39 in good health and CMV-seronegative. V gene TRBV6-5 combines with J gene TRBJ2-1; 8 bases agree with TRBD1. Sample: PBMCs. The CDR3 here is CASSYFSGQDNEQFF. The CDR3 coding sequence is TGTGCCAGCAGTTACTTTTCGGGACAGGACAATGAGCAGTTCTTC.